The clone carrying this T cell receptor (beta chain) was found many times. CDR1 is LNHNV and CDR2 is YYDKDF in the germline V gene (reference sequence). This CDR3 is 17 amino acids long. Trimming pared 4 bases from V and 6 bases from J, leaving 22 bases between. These data come from a study of blood T cell repertoires in COVID-19. For the study at large: Acute and convalescent COVID-19 samples came from the United States, Italy and Spain. In each case, the material was cDNA or gDNA derived from T cells, B-cell-depleted T cells, or PBMCs.

Authors' data handling: By means of reference gene primer amplification, nucleated cell counts were estimated. Profiling relied on immunoSEQ multiplex PCR, and the TCRdb table lists in-frame clones only, not all of them. The V and J calls and clone size come from that table; D and trimming were worked out from the DNA. The table includes approximately 72,000 clones, 65% to 90% detected once. Source material: peripheral blood. This receptor was obtained from a middle-aged man with acute or convalescent COVID-19. The genes are TRBV15 and TRBJ1-5, with D possibly matching TRBD1 (5 bases). CDR3: CATSKSLGGEPLQPQHF. DNA of the CDR3: TGTGCCACCAGCAAATCGTTAGGAGGGGAACCACTTCAGCCCCAGCATTTT. The variable domain in full, completed from reference TRBV15 and TRBJ1-5, reads DAMVIQNPRYQVTQFGKPVTLSCSQTLNHNVMYWYQQKSSQAPKLLFHYYDKDFNNEADTPDNFQSRRPNTSFCFLDIRSPGLGDTAMYLCATSKSLGGEPLQPQHFGDGTRLSIL.